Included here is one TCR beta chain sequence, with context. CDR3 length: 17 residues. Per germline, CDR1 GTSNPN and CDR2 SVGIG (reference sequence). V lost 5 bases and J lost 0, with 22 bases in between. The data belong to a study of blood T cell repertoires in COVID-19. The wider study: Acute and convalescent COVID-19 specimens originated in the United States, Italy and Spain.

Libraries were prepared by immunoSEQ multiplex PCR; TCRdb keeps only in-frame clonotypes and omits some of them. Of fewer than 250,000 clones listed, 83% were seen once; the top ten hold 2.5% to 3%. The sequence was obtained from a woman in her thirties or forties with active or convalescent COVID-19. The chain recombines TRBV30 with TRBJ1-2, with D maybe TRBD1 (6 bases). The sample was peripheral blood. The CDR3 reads CAWGFPGTSPPNYGYTF. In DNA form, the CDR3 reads TGTGCCTGGGGGTTTCCCGGGACAAGTCCTCCTAACTATGGCTACACCTTC.